The rows below give T cell receptor beta chains drawn from one sample of a study of lymphopenia after photon versus proton radiotherapy. TCRdb's copy holds only in-frame clones and misses some; the assay was immunoSEQ multiplex PCR. The repertoire consists of about 50,000 clones, with under 95% occurring once and the leading ten covering under 20%. Sequencing was performed on peripheral blood, taken from a patient treated with photon-based radiotherapy. All receptors come from a woman aged 40 to 49 with cholangiocarcinoma. Each CDR3 is given with its conserved first and last residue. Fields, in order: D gene, J gene, V gene, clone size, CDR3 DNA, CDR3 protein. D genes are given only for firm matches. Size values are once, few and many counts, or a class for expanded clones, and some rows have none.

NA TRBJ1-3 TRBV25-1 NA TGTGCCAGCCAGTCCACGACTGGAAACACCATATATTTT CASQSTTGNTIYF
NA TRBJ1-1 TRBV29-1 NA TGCAGCGTAGGAGACACCTCCGCCAACACTGAAGCTTTCTTT CSVGDTSANTEAFF
NA TRBJ2-7 TRBV19 NA TGTGCCAGTGGGTATGGCGGGCGCGAGCAGTACTTC CASGYGGREQYF
NA TRBJ1-4 TRBV28 NA TGTGCCAGGACCTTTCCACTGAGGACTAATGAAAAACTGTTTTTT CARTFPLRTNEKLFF
NA TRBJ2-5 TRBV9 few TGTGCCAGCAGCGAAGCAATGACAGGATTACAAGAGACCCAGTACTTC CASSEAMTGLQETQYF
NA TRBJ2-1 TRBV5-6 NA TGTGCCAGCAGCCCCACCCGGGACACGATGAATGAGCAGTTCTTC CASSPTRDTMNEQFF
NA TRBJ1-2 TRBV7-2 NA TGTGCCAGCAGCTTAGGGACCTATGGCTACACCTTC CASSLGTYGYTF
NA TRBJ1-5 TRBV7-9 few TGTGCCAGCAGCTACGACAGCAATCAGCCCCAGCATTTT CASSYDSNQPQHF
NA TRBJ1-1 TRBV7-3 NA TGTGCCAGCAGCTCCGCCGGGACGGTGAACACTGAAGCTTTCTTT CASSSAGTVNTEAFF
NA TRBJ1-2 TRBV5-8 NA TGTGCCAGCAGCTTTATGGCAGCCAATAAGGGTGGCTACACCTTC CASSFMAANKGGYTF
NA TRBJ2-7 TRBV9 NA TGTGCCAGCAGCGCCGGGCTCCCGGAGCACGAGCAGTACTTC CASSAGLPEHEQYF
NA TRBJ2-7 TRBV2 NA TGTGCCAGCATCCTTGACAGGAGCTCCTACGAGCAGTACTTC CASILDRSSYEQYF
TRBD1 TRBJ1-4 TRBV30 NA TGTGCCTGGAGTGACACAGGGGGTCGGGCTGAAAAACTGTTTTTT CAWSDTGGRAEKLFF
NA TRBJ1-2 TRBV29-1 few TGCAGCGTTGAAGATCTTACAGAAGAGAACTATGGCTACACCTTC CSVEDLTEENYGYTF
NA TRBJ2-1 TRBV7-2 NA TGTGCCAGCAGCTTGCCTGGAGGGGGCATGAGGAATGAGCAGTTCTTC CASSLPGGGMRNEQFF
NA TRBJ2-1 TRBV10-2 NA TGCGCCAGCAGTGAGAGTCCAGACAATGAGCAGTTCTTC CASSESPDNEQFF
TRBD1 TRBJ2-7 TRBV6-5 NA TGTGCCAGCAGTTATATAAGGGGGCTATCCTACGAGCAGTACTTC CASSYIRGLSYEQYF
NA TRBJ2-2 TRBV10-1 NA TGCGCCAGCAGCGCAGCCTGGACCGGGGAGCTGTTTTTT CASSAAWTGELFF
TRBD1 TRBJ2-7 TRBV10-2 NA TGCGCCACCCAGGGACAGAGATACGAGCAGTACTTC CATQGQRYEQYF
NA TRBJ2-5 TRBV5-1 NA TGCGCCAGCAGCTTGGAACGGCCTGGGGAGACCCAGTACTTC CASSLERPGETQYF
NA TRBJ2-2 TRBV27 NA TGTGCCAGCAGTTTGAACCCCGGCGGGGAGCTGTTTTTT CASSLNPGGELFF
NA TRBJ1-1 TRBV5-1 NA TGCGCCAGCAGCCTAATGGACGGGAACACTGAAGCTTTCTTT CASSLMDGNTEAFF
NA TRBJ2-2 TRBV5-4 NA TGTGCCAGCAGCTTGGTTGGAGGGGCGGGCGGGGAGCTGTTTTTT CASSLVGGAGGELFF
NA TRBJ2-1 TRBV5-1 NA TGCGCCAGCAGCTTGGCCCCAGGGAGTGGGCAGTTCTTC CASSLAPGSGQFF
NA TRBJ1-5 TRBV30 NA TGTGCCTGGAGCGGGTATAGCAATCAGCCCCAGCATTTT CAWSGYSNQPQHF
NA TRBJ1-6 TRBV7-9 NA TGTGCCAGCAGCTTAGGTGTGCCCGGTTATAATTCACCCCTCCACTTT CASSLGVPGYNSPLHF
NA TRBJ1-5 TRBV11-2 once TGTGCCAGCAGCCTCGACCCATATCAGCCCCAGCATTTT CASSLDPYQPQHF
TRBD1 TRBJ1-5 TRBV6-5 NA TGTGCCAGCAGCCCAACAGGGGATAGTCAGCCCCAGCATTTT CASSPTGDSQPQHF
NA TRBJ2-1 TRBV6-5 NA TGTGCCAGCAGTCCCGGACGCCCGGGCCCCTATGAGCAGTTCTTC CASSPGRPGPYEQFF
TRBD2 TRBJ2-2 TRBV19 NA TGTGCCACCTCCGGGGGGGCCGCCGGGGAGCTGTTTTTT CATSGGAAGELFF
TRBD1 TRBJ2-2 TRBV5-1 NA TGCGCCAGCAGGCGTACAGGGGGCGGAAACACCGGGGAGCTGTTTTTT CASRRTGGGNTGELFF
NA TRBJ1-5 TRBV5-4 once TGTGCCAGCAGCTTGGGCAGGGGAGATGAGCCCCAGCATTTT CASSLGRGDEPQHF
NA TRBJ1-1 TRBV18 NA TGTGCCAGCTCACTGGGACAAACGAACACTGAAGCTTTCTTT CASSLGQTNTEAFF
TRBD1 TRBJ1-5 TRBV7-8 NA TGTGCCAGCAGTCCCCAAAGACTGGACAGGGGGGCAGCATATAGCAATCAGCCCCAGCATTTT CASSPQRLDRGAAYSNQPQHF